A single sample is the source of the 26 T cell receptor beta chains below, sequenced in a study of graft-versus-host responses after intestinal transplantation. Only in-frame clones appear in the TCRdb table, and some are missing; sequencing was by immunoSEQ multiplex PCR. The table lists 20,000 to 30,000 clones, 82% of them singletons, with roughly 0.7% in the top ten. These receptors lack a known antigen. Sequenced material: unstimulated CD4+ T cells sorted from spleen or lymph node cells, taken before intestinal transplant. These receptors were obtained from a human donor who received an intestinal transplant.

This clone was seen a handful of times. The rearrangement links TRBV6-4 to TRBJ2-7, with 12 positions matching TRBD1. Germline V gene lookup returns CDR1 MRHNA and CDR2 SNTAGT. With 7 bases clipped from V and 6 bases from J, the junction kept 4 bases outside the gene matches. The CDR3 consists of 13 residues. CDR3 DNA sequence: TGTGCCAGCATGGGACAGGGGGCTCTCGAGCAGTACTTC. Amino acid sequence: CASMGQGALEQYF.

The chain is built from TRBV28 and TRBJ1-3; tentative D call: TRBD1 (5 bases). V lost 7 bases, J lost 4 bases, and 17 bases lay in between. Germline CDR1 and CDR2: MDHEN and SYDVKM. The CDR3 covers 15 residues. For the CDR3, the DNA is TGTGCCAGCAATATACGGGGGTCGAGCGGAAACACCATATATTTT. This codes for CASNIRGSSGNTIYF.

V and J are TRBV29-1 and TRBJ2-3, with TRBD1 matching 7 bases. Germline loops: CDR1 SQVTM, CDR2 ANQGSEA. The CDR3 length is 16 residues. V lost 0 bases to trimming and J lost 2 bases; unmatched junction nucleotides: 8. The chain's CDR3 is CSVEEFRQGATDTQYF. CDR3 DNA sequence: TGCAGCGTTGAAGAGTTTCGACAGGGAGCCACAGATACGCAGTATTTT.

The chain is built from TRBV5-5 and TRBJ2-7; TRBD1 agrees at 10 bases. Trimming at V came to 2 bases and at J to 3 bases, leaving 5 bases not matched to a gene. CDR3 length: 15 amino acids. Germline loops: CDR1 SGHKS, CDR2 YYEKEE (reference sequence). CDR3 sequence reads: CASSLETGGFYEQYF. The CDR3 nucleotides are TGTGCCAGCAGCTTAGAGACAGGGGGCTTCTACGAGCAGTACTTC.

This chain links TRBV29-1 with TRBJ1-2; D remains ambiguous. This CDR3 comprises 13 residues. Per germline, CDR1 SQVTM and CDR2 ANQGSEA. V lost 6 bases, J lost 6 bases, and 17 bases lay in between. CDR3 protein: CSVGERVRNGYTF. CDR3 coding DNA: TGCAGCGTCGGCGAGAGGGTACGAAATGGCTACACCTTC.

In DNA form, the CDR3 reads TGTGCCAGCAGCTTGGTGGGACCCGAGGGTGTCAGGCAGTATTTT. This encodes CASSLVGPEGVRQYF. The chain uses TRBV5-4 and TRBJ2-3, with D perhaps matching TRBD1 or TRBD2 (5 bases each). This CDR3 is 15 amino acids long. Trimming took 0 bases from V and 11 from J, leaving 19 bases between them. Germline CDR1 SGHNT, CDR2 YYREEE (reference sequence).

J is TRBJ1-3 and V is TRBV27, with D unclear. Trimming stripped 5 bases from V and 0 bases from J, with 8 bases between. The CDR3 contains 14 residues. The V gene's germline CDR1 is MNHEY and CDR2 SMNVEV (reference sequence). CDR3 nucleotide sequence: TGTGCCAGCAGTCCCCAGTTCTCTGGAAACACCATATATTTT. This sequence encodes CASSPQFSGNTIYF.

This rearrangement joins TRBV5-4 to TRBJ2-3; the D is unclear. The germline gives CDR1 SGHNT, CDR2 YYREEE (reference sequence). The CDR3 length is 13 residues. Trimming took off 0 bases at V and 3 bases at J, with 5 bases between the two ends. The CDR3 loop is CASSLVGTDTQYF. CDR3 DNA: TGTGCCAGCAGCTTGGTAGGGACAGATACGCAGTATTTT.

The CDR3 loop is CASSGQGFQYF. The CDR3 nucleotides are TGTGCCAGCAGTGGGCAGGGCTTTCAGTACTTC. V usage is TRBV2 and J usage is TRBJ2-5; D is possibly TRBD1 (5 bases). CDR1 and CDR2 (germline): SNHLY, FYNNEI. Trimming stripped 4 bases from V and 11 bases from J, with 11 bases between. The CDR3 covers 11 residues.

The chain has TRBV5-1 and TRBJ2-7; tentatively, D is TRBD1 or TRBD2 (5 bases each). V was pared by 4 bases and J by 1 base, with 15 bases between. This CDR3 contains 15 residues. Per germline, CDR1 SGHRS and CDR2 YFSETQ. CDR3 nucleotide sequence: TGCGCCAGCAGCCCAGGTGGGACGGCTTCCTACGAGCAGTACTTC. Protein sequence: CASSPGGTASYEQYF.

V and J are TRBV9 and TRBJ2-7, with D unclear. V was cut by 1 base and J by 2 bases, with 10 bases left in between. The V gene's germline CDR1 is SGDLS and CDR2 YYNGEE. CDR3 size: 14 residues. CDR3 in amino acids: CASSVSPDAYEQYF. The CDR3 bases are TGTGCCAGCAGCGTATCCCCCGATGCCTACGAGCAGTACTTC.

This clone was observed a few times. The gene calls are TRBV4-1 and TRBJ2-6; 12 nucleotides match TRBD1. Germline V gene lookup returns CDR1 MGHRA and CDR2 YSYEKL. V gave up 4 bases and J gave up 1 base; unmatched junction bases: 11. The CDR3 is 20 amino acids. CDR3: CASSLNPGQGARSGANVLTF. The CDR3 region has the DNA TGCGCCAGCAGCCTAAACCCGGGACAGGGGGCGAGATCTGGGGCCAACGTCCTGACTTTC.

In this sample, this clone turned up a few times. The chain combines TRBV6-1 with TRBJ1-1; 10 nucleotides line up with TRBD1. This CDR3 comprises 14 residues. The germline CDR1 and CDR2 sequences are MNHNS and SASEGT. With V trimmed by 5 bases and J by 7 bases, 7 bases remained unmatched. CDR3 in amino acids: CASSLTGGLGEAFF. The CDR3 region has the DNA TGTGCCAGCAGTTTGACAGGGGGCCTCGGTGAAGCTTTCTTT.

This rearrangement joins TRBV6-1 to TRBJ2-7; D remains unclear. The germline V gene has CDR1 MNHNS and CDR2 SASEGT. The CDR3 spans 13 residues. Trimming took off 0 bases at V and 3 bases at J, with 6 bases between the two ends. CDR3 residues: CASSEAGSYEQYF. The CDR3 bases are TGTGCCAGCAGTGAAGCGGGCAGCTACGAGCAGTACTTC.

The chain is built from TRBV13 and TRBJ2-3, with D possibly matching TRBD2 (5 bases). Trimming cost V 0 bases and J 2 bases, with 12 bases left between them. From germline, CDR1 is PRHDT and CDR2 FYEKMQ (reference sequence). The CDR3 length is 16 residues. The CDR3 sequence: CASSLGGRGPTDTQYF. CDR3 nucleotide sequence: TGTGCCAGCAGCTTAGGCGGTCGCGGGCCCACAGATACGCAGTATTTT.

The chain employs TRBV2 and TRBJ1-5; D gene uncertain. The germline V gene has CDR1 SNHLY and CDR2 FYNNEI. This CDR3 region has 13 residues. V lost 3 bases and J 5 bases, leaving 8 bases between the germline ends. The CDR3 DNA reads TGTGCCAGCAGTGACGAGAGATATCAGCCCCAGCATTTT. Protein: CASSDERYQPQHF. The whole variable domain, filled in from reference TRBV2 and TRBJ1-5, reads EPEVTQTPSHQVTQMGQEVILRCVPISNHLYFYWYRQILGQKVEFLVSFYNNEISEKSEIFDDQFSVERPDGSNFTLKIRSTKLEDSAMYFCASSDERYQPQHFGDGTRLSIL.

The chain joins TRBV6-5 to TRBJ2-2; no clear D gene. V lost 6 bases, J lost 3 bases, and 5 bases lay in between. Germline CDR1 is MNHEY and CDR2 is SVGAGI. The CDR3 totals 12 residues. CDR3 DNA sequence: TGTGCCAGCAGAGACGACACCGGGGAGCTGTTTTTT. Translated: CASRDDTGELFF.

This clone came up once. The rearrangement links TRBV5-1 to TRBJ2-3; D is unresolved. The V gene lost 0 bases and the J gene lost 6 bases, with 14 bases spanning the gap. This CDR3 region has 15 residues. In germline, CDR1 is SGHRS, CDR2 YFSETQ. The CDR3 spells CASSLGGSPRDTQYF. CDR3 nucleotides: TGCGCCAGCAGCTTGGGTGGTAGCCCTCGGGATACGCAGTATTTT.

This clone was counted a single time. This sequence joins TRBV25-1 and TRBJ1-4, with a tentative D call TRBD1 (5 bases). Trimming took off 2 bases at V and 4 bases at J, with 14 bases between the two ends. This CDR3 is built from 16 residues. Germline CDR1 and CDR2: MGHDK and SYGVNS. This CDR3 is CASSESPTAVNEKLFF. The CDR3 DNA reads as TGTGCCAGCAGTGAAAGTCCGACAGCAGTTAATGAAAAACTGTTTTTT.

The genes are TRBV7-3 and TRBJ2-3; D remains unclear. The CDR3 is 14 amino acids. Germline lookup yields CDR1 SGHTA and CDR2 FQGTGA. Trimming took 2 bases from V and 1 from J, leaving 7 bases between them. CDR3 region: CASSLAARTDTQYF. CDR3 coding DNA: TGTGCCAGCAGCTTAGCGGCCCGCACAGATACGCAGTATTTT.

This chain links TRBV19 with TRBJ1-2; weak D call: TRBD1 (5 bases). Trimming left V 1 base short and J 0 bases short, with 15 bases between. Germline V CDR1 and CDR2: LNHDA, SQIVND (reference sequence). This CDR3 is 17 amino acids long. DNA of the CDR3: TGTGCCAGTAGTATAGCCGCCGTAATAGGGGCTAACTATGGCTACACCTTC. Translation gives CASSIAAVIGANYGYTF.

This chain links TRBV19 with TRBJ2-5; 7 bases are shared with TRBD1. This CDR3 spans 15 amino acids. The V segment lost 1 base and the J segment 5 bases; nucleotides outside the gene matches: 7. Germline CDR1 reads LNHDA; CDR2 reads SQIVND (reference sequence). CDR3 in amino acids: CASSIARTGEETQYF. The CDR3 nucleotides read TGTGCCAGTAGTATAGCCCGAACAGGGGAGGAGACCCAGTACTTC.

The V call is TRBV11-2, the J call TRBJ2-1; weak D call: TRBD2 (6 bases). CDR1 and CDR2 from the germline V gene are SGHAT and FQNNGV. The ends were cut back, 2 bases at V and 0 bases at J, with 8 bases in the middle. The CDR3 spans 15 residues. CDR3 DNA: TGTGCCAGCAGCTTATGGGACTCCTCCTACAATGAGCAGTTCTTC. Its protein is CASSLWDSSYNEQFF.

The chain joins TRBV6-6 to TRBJ2-2; 9 positions agree with TRBD2. Germline assignment: CDR1 MNHNY and CDR2 SVGAGI (reference sequence). Trimming at V came to 4 bases and at J to 4 bases, leaving 7 bases not matched to a gene. This CDR3 is built from 16 residues. The DNA for the CDR3 is TGTGCCAGCAGTTCAATAGCGGGAGTGGGCACCGGGGAGCTGTTTTTT. Protein product: CASSSIAGVGTGELFF.

This clone was seen a few times. The chain links TRBV6-5 to TRBJ2-5, with 13 positions matching TRBD2. V gave up 11 bases and J gave up 4 bases; unmatched junction bases: 7. This CDR3 region has 14 residues. Looked up from germline, CDR1 is MNHEY and CDR2 is SVGAGI. In nucleotides, the CDR3 is TGTGCCCGACGACTAGCGGGGGGCGGAGAGACCCAGTACTTC. This sequence encodes CARRLAGGGETQYF.

The rearrangement links TRBV11-1 to TRBJ1-2, with a tentative D call TRBD1 (5 bases). Germline V gives CDR1 SGHAT, CDR2 FQDESV (reference sequence). CDR3 length: 13 residues. Trimming cost V 3 bases and J 2 bases, with 7 bases left between them. The CDR3 DNA follows: TGTGCCAGCAGCTTTAGACAGAACTATGGCTACACCTTC. Translated, it gives CASSFRQNYGYTF.